This paragraph reports one T cell receptor beta chain. This entry comes from a study of T cell responses to AZD1222 COVID-19 vaccine. Per the germline V gene, CDR1 is LNHDA and CDR2 is SQIVND (reference sequence). V was pared by 0 bases and J by 6 bases, with 11 bases between. The CDR3 runs to 14 residues. This table comes from immunoSEQ multiplex PCR, and its TCRdb copy is limited to in-frame clones, with some not included. The sample has about 130,000 clones, roughly 93% seen once; the top ten hold 0.9% to 0.95%. The chain recombines TRBV19 with TRBJ1-2; D possibly corresponds to TRBD1 (6 bases). The material sequenced was peripheral blood, taken on day 0 of AZD1222 vaccination. The origin of this receptor is an adult in good health. CDR3 protein: CASSIDGQRDGYTF. DNA for the CDR3: TGTGCCAGTAGTATAGACGGACAGAGGGATGGCTACACCTTC.